This entry is about one T cell receptor beta chain. Its target is unknown. This record comes from a study of post-analysis software for immune sequencing data. Findings and limits, study-wide: There were a handful of TRBV segments more frequent in patients than controls, and TRBV5-6, TRBV5-1 and TRBV20-1 were among them.

The TCR beta cDNA libraries contained unique molecular identifiers. TCRdb itself ran the PCR reads through MiXCR, one entry per CDR3 protein. This table has 700,000 to 900,000 distinct CDR3 sequences, 46% appearing once. The CDR3 covers 15 residues. V lost 3 bases to trimming and J lost 2 bases, with 8 bases between them. The rearrangement links TRBV12-3 or TRBV12-4 to TRBJ2-6; D might be TRBD2 (5 bases). This clonotype was sampled from a girl aged 10-17 years with multiple sclerosis. The specimen sequenced was blood. CDR3 loop: CASSFTGTGANVLTF. The CDR3 bases are TGTGCCAGCAGTTTCACGGGGACTGGGGCCAACGTCCTGACTTTC.